This TCR beta chain was obtained from a study of OX40 agonist ivuxolimab in advanced cancers. Study-level information: Those enrolled were 82.7% male, with a mean age of about 66 years and ages from roughly 20 to 90.

CDR1 and CDR2 from the germline V gene are SGHAT and FQNNGV. CDR3 length: 12 amino acids. V lost 4 bases and J lost 8, with 9 bases in between. The protocol was immunoSEQ multiplex PCR, while the TCRdb copy is restricted to in-frame clones and leaves out a portion. The sample holds about 24,000 clones; over 70% are singletons and the top ten take around a tenth. Sequencing was performed on CD4+ or CD8+ T cells sorted from blood, taken in a trial of the OX40 agonist ivuxolimab. This TCR came from an adult with an advanced solid tumor such as melanoma, head and neck, liver or kidney cancer. This chain connects TRBV11-2 to TRBJ2-1; D not certain. The CDR3 DNA reads TGTGCCAGCAGCTCGGTAGGCTATGAGCAGTTCTTC. It specifies CASSSVGYEQFF.